A selection of T cell receptor beta chains follows, all from one sample in a study of early T cells in non-severe SARS-CoV-2 infection. From the 5' RACE reads, TCRdb called clonotypes with MiXCR, one entry per CDR3 protein. The table lists roughly 50,000 distinct CDR3 sequences, 7% to 9% of them singletons. Sequencing used whole blood. These receptors all stem from an adult who was a healthcare worker with PCR-confirmed SARS-CoV-2 infection or an uninfected control (not recorded which). CDR3s include the opening cysteine and the closing phenylalanine or tryptophan. The D gene is left open where the match is weak. Clone size appears in some rows only: once, few, many, or a class for an expanded clone.

d_call clone_size j_call v_call cdr3_aa cdr3_nt
TRBD1 few TRBJ1-5 TRBV18 CASSPVGTGNQPQHF TGTGCCAGCTCACCGGTCGGGACAGGGAACCAGCCCCAGCATTTT
NA many TRBJ2-2 TRBV20-1 CSASTANTGELFF TGCAGTGCTAGTACTGCGAACACCGGGGAGCTGTTTTTT
NA many TRBJ2-1 TRBV12-3/TRBV12-4 CASSLSGPPEQFF TGTGCCAGCAGTTTATCGGGCCCCCCTGAGCAGTTCTTC
NA NA TRBJ2-1 TRBV11-2 CASSFTSPNEQFF TGTGCCAGCAGCTTCACGTCACCCAATGAGCAGTTCTTC
NA few TRBJ1-2 TRBV2 CASSSLTGAINYGYTF TGTGCCAGCAGTTCTTTGACAGGAGCGATTAACTATGGCTACACCTTC
NA NA TRBJ1-1 TRBV6-6 CASMGRGRDTEAFF TGTGCCAGCATGGGCAGGGGAAGGGACACTGAAGCTTTCTTT
NA many TRBJ2-2 TRBV7-2 CASSSEHSGELFF TGTGCCAGCAGCTCTGAACATTCCGGGGAGCTGTTTTTT
NA NA TRBJ2-7 TRBV12-3/TRBV12-4 CANSRPNYEQYF TGTGCCAACAGTCGCCCGAACTACGAGCAGTACTTC
NA NA TRBJ1-6 TRBV7-2 CASSLAEISSYNSPLHF TGTGCCAGCAGCTTAGCCGAGATCAGCTCCTATAATTCACCCCTCCACTTT
TRBD1 NA TRBJ2-2 TRBV19 CASSERGHANTGELFF TGTGCCAGTAGCGAAAGGGGGCACGCGAACACCGGGGAGCTGTTTTTT
NA few TRBJ1-6 TRBV28 CASRPRDSHLSSYNSPLHF TGTGCCAGCAGGCCCCGGGACTCCCACTTAAGCTCCTATAATTCACCCCTCCACTTT
NA many TRBJ1-1 TRBV7-2 CASSLAVSRKEAFF TGTGCCAGCAGCTTAGCGGTGTCAAGGAAGGAAGCTTTCTTT
TRBD1 NA TRBJ1-2 TRBV6-5 CASSYSRGRPDGYTF TGTGCCAGCAGTTACTCGAGGGGGCGCCCCGATGGCTACACCTTC
NA few TRBJ1-5 TRBV6-2/TRBV6-3 CASSYQGPQHF TGTGCCAGCAGTTACCAGGGGCCCCAGCATTTT
NA many TRBJ1-2 TRBV10-1 CASSEQGNYGYTF TGCGCCAGCAGTGAGCAGGGAAACTATGGCTACACCTTC
NA many TRBJ1-1 TRBV12-3/TRBV12-4 CASSLAQGVNTEAFF TGTGCCAGCAGTTTAGCCCAGGGAGTAAACACTGAAGCTTTCTTT
NA NA TRBJ2-6 TRBV6-2/TRBV6-3 CASRGVGQALSGANVLTF TGTGCCAGCAGGGGGGTGGGACAAGCCCTCTCTGGGGCCAACGTCCTGACTTTC
TRBD1 many TRBJ2-7 TRBV12-3/TRBV12-4 CASSPQGYEQYF TGTGCCAGCAGTCCACAGGGGTACGAGCAGTACTTC
TRBD2 NA TRBJ2-4 TRBV7-2 CASSPPGLAVPLAKNIQYF TGTGCCAGCAGCCCCCCGGGACTAGCGGTCCCCTTAGCCAAAAACATTCAGTACTTC
NA many TRBJ2-3 TRBV3-1 CASSQEDRNTQYF TGTGCCAGCAGCCAAGAAGACCGGAATACGCAGTATTTT
NA many TRBJ1-1 TRBV5-6 CASSLTDRYVAFF TGTGCCAGCAGCTTAACTGACAGATATGTAGCTTTCTTT
TRBD2 many TRBJ2-1 TRBV20-1 CSARDFSRGGWNEQFF TGCAGTGCTAGAGACTTCTCTCGGGGGGGCTGGAATGAGCAGTTCTTC